This T cell receptor (beta chain) is drawn from a study of T cell repertoires and HLA-DP antigens. As for the study in general: Sorted CD137+CD4+ samples averaged around 200 ng DNA; pre-culture CD4+ samples, approximately 1,200 ng.

Primers targeted 54 TRBV and 13 TRBJ segments. Data came from immunoSEQ multiplex PCR; TCRdb stores just in-frame clones and leaves some out. The data show approximately 86,000 clones, about nine tenths seen once. This clone was seen a single time. The antigen is unknown. CDR3 size: 17 residues. With V trimmed by 1 base and J by 1 base, 6 bases remained unmatched. From germline, CDR1 is SGHTA and CDR2 FQGNSA. Sequenced input: CD4+ T cells from PBMCs. The sequence came from a man over 45 in good health and CMV-seronegative. The chain uses TRBV7-2 and TRBJ2-3; 9 positions match TRBD2. The DNA of the CDR3 is TGTGCCAGCAGCTTAGTACCCTGGACTAGCGGCACAGATACGCAGTATTTT. This codes for CASSLVPWTSGTDTQYF.